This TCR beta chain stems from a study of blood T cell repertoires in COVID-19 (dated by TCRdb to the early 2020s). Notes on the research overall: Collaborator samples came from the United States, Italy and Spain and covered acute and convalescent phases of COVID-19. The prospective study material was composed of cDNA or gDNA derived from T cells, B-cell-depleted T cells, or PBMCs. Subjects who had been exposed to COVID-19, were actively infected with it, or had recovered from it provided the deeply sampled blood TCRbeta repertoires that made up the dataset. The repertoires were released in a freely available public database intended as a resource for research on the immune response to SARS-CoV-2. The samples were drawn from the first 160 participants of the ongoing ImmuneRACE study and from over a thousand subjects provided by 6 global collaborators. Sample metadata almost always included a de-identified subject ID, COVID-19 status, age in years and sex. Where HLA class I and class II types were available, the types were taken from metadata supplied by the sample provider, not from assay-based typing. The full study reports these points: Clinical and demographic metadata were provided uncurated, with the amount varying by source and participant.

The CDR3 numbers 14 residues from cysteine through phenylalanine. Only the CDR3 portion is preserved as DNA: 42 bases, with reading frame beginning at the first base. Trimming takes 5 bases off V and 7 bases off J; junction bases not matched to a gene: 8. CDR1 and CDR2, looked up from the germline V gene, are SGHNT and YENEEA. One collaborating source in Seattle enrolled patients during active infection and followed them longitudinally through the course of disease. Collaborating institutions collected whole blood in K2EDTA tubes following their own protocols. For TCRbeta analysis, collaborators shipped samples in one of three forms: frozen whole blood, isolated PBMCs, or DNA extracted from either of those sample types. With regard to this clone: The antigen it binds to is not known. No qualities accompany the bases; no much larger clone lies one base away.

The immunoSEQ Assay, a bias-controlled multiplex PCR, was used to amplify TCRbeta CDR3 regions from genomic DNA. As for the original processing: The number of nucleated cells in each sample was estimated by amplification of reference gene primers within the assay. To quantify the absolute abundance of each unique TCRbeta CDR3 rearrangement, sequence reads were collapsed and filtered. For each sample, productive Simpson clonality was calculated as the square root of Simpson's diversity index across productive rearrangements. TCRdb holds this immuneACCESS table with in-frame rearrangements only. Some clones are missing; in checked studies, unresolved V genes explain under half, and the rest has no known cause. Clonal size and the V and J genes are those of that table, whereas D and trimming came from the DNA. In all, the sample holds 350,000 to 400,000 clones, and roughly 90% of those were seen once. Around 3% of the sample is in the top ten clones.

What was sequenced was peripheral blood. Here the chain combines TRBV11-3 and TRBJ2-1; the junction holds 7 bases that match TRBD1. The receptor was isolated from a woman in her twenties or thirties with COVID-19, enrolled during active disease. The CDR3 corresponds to CASSPQGPGNEQFF. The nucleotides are TGTGCCAGCAGCCCACAGGGGCCGGGTAATGAGCAGTTCTTC.